By share of the sample, the clone carrying this TCR beta chain is medium-sized. This sample stems from a study of T and B cells in COVID-19 patients. TRB rearrangements were amplified by multiplex PCR with BIOMED2 TRB-A/B primers. TCRdb re-called the multiplex PCR reads through MiXCR, storing one row per CDR3 protein. This repertoire shows about 10,000 distinct CDR3 sequences, approximately 27% found once; its top ten account for 25% to 30%. CDR3 size: 16 residues. Germline CDR1 is LNHDA and CDR2 is SQIVND (reference sequence). V was clipped by 8 bases and J by 2 bases; unmatched bases: 7. Each TRB amplification used roughly 230-550 ng of genomic DNA from blood.

The sequence was collected from a human donor who had recovered from COVID-19. Sequenced material: blood. This rearrangement joins TRBV19 to TRBJ2-7; 15 positions agree with TRBD2. The CDR3 reads CASQGTSGGLTYEQYF. The CDR3 nucleotides read TGTGCCAGTCAGGGGACTAGCGGGGGGCTAACCTACGAGCAGTACTTC.